Shown below are 18 T cell receptor beta chains from a single sample sequenced in a study of blood T cell repertoires in COVID-19 (TCRdb year 2020). The receptor library was made with the immunoSEQ multiplex PCR assay. This immuneACCESS table, as held by TCRdb, lists in-frame sequences with V and J called but not all clones. Of the missing ones, under half trace to an unresolved V gene in checked studies; the others have no known cause. For this sample there are approximately 54,000 clones; over 90% appear just once. 3.9% of the sample is held by the ten biggest clonotypes. Sample: peripheral blood. These receptors were collected from a man aged 50 to 59 with acute or convalescent COVID-19.

This clone came up once. CDR3 residues: CASSSSSGRAPYEQYF. The CDR3 nucleotides are TGCGCCAGCAGCTCGTCTAGCGGGAGGGCCCCCTACGAGCAGTACTTC. The genes are TRBV5-1 and TRBJ2-7; TRBD2 matches at 12 bases. V was pared by 3 bases and J by 2 bases, with 6 bases of the junction left unmatched. The CDR3 is 16 residues long. In germline, CDR1 is SGHRS, CDR2 YFSETQ.

The chain recombines TRBV4-1 with TRBJ2-1; 12 bases are a match to TRBD2. In germline, CDR1 is MGHRA, CDR2 YSYEKL. The CDR3 consists of 14 residues. V dropped 5 bases and J dropped 6; count of bases not matched to a gene: 2. CDR3: CASSWGLAGNEQFF. CDR3 sequence (DNA): TGCGCCAGCAGCTGGGGACTAGCGGGCAATGAGCAGTTCTTC.

The rearrangement joins TRBV27 to TRBJ1-2, with 11 bases matching TRBD1. Germline V gene sequence: CDR1 MNHEY, CDR2 SMNVEV (reference sequence). Trimming cost V 5 bases and J 3 bases; bases outside gene matches: 5. The CDR3 is made up of 15 amino acids. This CDR3 reads CASSLDRGRYYGYTF. In DNA form, the CDR3 reads TGTGCCAGCAGTCTGGACAGGGGGCGTTACTATGGCTACACCTTC.

This sequence joins TRBV7-2 and TRBJ2-5; TRBD2 might be the D (6 bases). The germline V and J ends were trimmed by 3 bases and 7 bases, with 12 bases remaining between them. Germline V gives CDR1 SGHTA, CDR2 FQGNSA. CDR3 length: 13 residues. In nucleotides, the CDR3 is TGTGCCAGCAGCTTCCCCCAGGGAGGGACCCAGTACTTC. It is translated as CASSFPQGGTQYF.

This chain uses TRBV24-1 with TRBJ2-4; TRBD1 is a possible D gene (6 bases). Germline V gives CDR1 KGHDR, CDR2 SFDVKD. The CDR3 spans 12 residues. Trimming shortened V by 4 bases and J by 6 bases, and 6 bases separated the two germline ends. CDR3 DNA sequence: TGTGCCACCAGTGACAGGGGAAACATTCAGTACTTC. Protein: CATSDRGNIQYF.

V is TRBV18 and J is TRBJ2-7; 9 nucleotides align to TRBD1. The CDR3 covers 17 residues. The ends lost 2 bases at V and 3 bases at J; junction bases unmatched: 11. Germline V gene lookup returns CDR1 KGHSH and CDR2 LQKENI. CDR3 DNA: TGTGCCAGCTCACCAGGTCTTCCCGGGACAGGGAACTACGAGCAGTACTTC. Translating gives CASSPGLPGTGNYEQYF.

This clone was counted a single time. The chain couples TRBV6-2 or TRBV6-3 to TRBJ1-2; D is perhaps TRBD1 (5 bases). This CDR3 is built from 15 residues. Germline loops: CDR1 MNHEY, CDR2 SVGEGT. V lost 4 bases, J lost 4 bases, and 16 bases lay in between. In nucleotides, the CDR3 is TGTGCCAGCAGTTCCTCAGGGAGACCAACCTATGGCTACACCTTC. It specifies CASSSSGRPTYGYTF.

This chain connects TRBV19 to TRBJ2-5; the match to TRBD2 covers 11 bases. Germline CDR1 is LNHDA and CDR2 is SQIVND (reference sequence). The CDR3 totals 17 residues. V trimming: 4 bases; J trimming: 2 bases; junction bases outside the gene matches: 9. The CDR3 loop is CASSTGTSGWIQETQYF. Here the CDR3 DNA reads TGTGCCAGTAGTACCGGGACTAGCGGTTGGATTCAAGAGACCCAGTACTTC.

The chain employs TRBV18 and TRBJ2-7, with 7 bases matching TRBD1. V shed 3 bases and J 3 bases; nucleotides not matched to a gene: 5. The CDR3 has 14 amino acids. Germline V lookup: CDR1 KGHSH, CDR2 LQKENI. In DNA, the CDR3 is TGTGCCAGCTCACCCGGACAGGCAAACTACGAGCAGTACTTC. Amino acids: CASSPGQANYEQYF. The full variable domain, in which reference TRBV18 and TRBJ2-7 provide the parts outside the CDR3, is NAGVMQNPRHLVRRRGQEARLRCSPMKGHSHVYWYRQLPEEGLKFMVYLQKENIIDESGMPKERFSAEFPKEGPSILRIQQVVRGDSAAYFCASSPGQANYEQYFGPGTRLTVT.

The chain joins TRBV19 to TRBJ1-2, with a tentative D call TRBD1 (6 bases). V was cut by 3 bases and J by 2 bases, with 13 bases left in between. The germline V gene encodes CDR1 LNHDA and CDR2 SQIVND (reference sequence). The CDR3 sequence is 15 residues long. CDR3 coding DNA: TGTGCCAGTAGTATGGGGAGACAGGACAACTATGGCTACACCTTC. Translated, it gives CASSMGRQDNYGYTF.

The genes are TRBV7-9 and TRBJ1-2, with a possible D match to TRBD1 (6 bases). The V end lost 9 bases, the J end lost 4 bases, and 15 bases lay between the germline ends. Germline V gene lookup returns CDR1 SEHNR and CDR2 FQNEAQ (reference sequence). CDR3 length: 13 residues. DNA of the CDR3: TGTGCCAGTCGGACAGTTGAAGTCTATGGCTACACCTTC. It yields the protein CASRTVEVYGYTF.

The chain has TRBV19 and TRBJ2-7, with D maybe TRBD2 (5 bases). The germline V and J ends were trimmed by 3 bases and 1 base, with 10 bases remaining between them. This CDR3 has 14 residues. Germline V gene lookup returns CDR1 LNHDA and CDR2 SQIVND (reference sequence). In nucleotides, the CDR3 is TGTGCCAGTAGTATCGGGGTTTTATCCTACGAGCAGTACTTC. It is translated as CASSIGVLSYEQYF.

The chain links TRBV7-2 to TRBJ2-7; 10 bases map to TRBD1. Germline V gene sequence: CDR1 SGHTA, CDR2 FQGNSA. The CDR3 totals 15 residues. The V gene end was trimmed by 5 bases and the J gene end by 1 base; junction bases not matched to a gene: 5. The CDR3 DNA is TGTGCCAGCAGCCGTCCGGGACAGGGGTCCTACGAGCAGTACTTC. This sequence encodes CASSRPGQGSYEQYF. Variable domain in full (rest from reference TRBV7-2 and TRBJ2-7): GAGVSQSPSNKVTEKGKDVELRCDPISGHTALYWYRQSLGQGLEFLIYFQGNSAPDKSGLPSDRFSAERTGGSVSTLTIQRTQQEDSAVYLCASSRPGQGSYEQYFGPGTRLTVT.

The chain combines TRBV12-3 or TRBV12-4 with TRBJ2-1; D remains ambiguous. There are 11 residues in the CDR3. V dropped 2 bases and J dropped 15 bases, with 11 bases sitting between them. The CDR3: CASSLRWLWFF. The CDR3 DNA reads as TGTGCCAGCAGTTTACGTTGGCTGTGGTTCTTC.

V gene TRBV9 combines with J gene TRBJ2-7, with a possible D match to TRBD1 (6 bases). CDR1 and CDR2 (germline): SGDLS, YYNGEE. The CDR3 runs to 15 residues. Trimming shortened V by 0 bases and J by 3 bases, and 13 bases separated the two germline ends. CDR3 protein: CASSVGSQGSYEQYF. DNA for the CDR3: TGTGCCAGCAGCGTAGGTTCACAGGGCAGCTACGAGCAGTACTTC.

The chain's CDR3 is CASSPRETGVMGNQPQHF. In DNA form, the CDR3 reads TGTGCCAGCTCACCACGAGAAACAGGGGTGATGGGCAATCAGCCCCAGCATTTT. The chain has TRBV18 and TRBJ1-5; 7 nucleotides line up with TRBD1. Germline values: CDR1 KGHSH, CDR2 LQKENI. This CDR3 spans 18 amino acids. J was trimmed by 2 bases and V by 1 base; bases with no gene match: 11.

The rearrangement uses TRBV29-1 and TRBJ1-1, with 7 bases identical to TRBD1. CDR3 length: 13 amino acids. V lost 3 bases, J lost 5 bases, and 6 bases stayed unmatched. Germline-derived CDR1 and CDR2 are SQVTM and ANQGSEA. Here the CDR3 DNA reads TGCAGCGTTGACGTGACAGGGTGGACTGAAGCTTTCTTT. Protein sequence: CSVDVTGWTEAFF.

V and J are TRBV24-1 and TRBJ2-3; 7 bases line up with TRBD1. The V gene end was trimmed by 4 bases and the J gene end by 4 bases; junction bases not matched to a gene: 4. There are 14 residues in the CDR3. CDR1 KGHDR and CDR2 SFDVKD come from the germline V gene. CDR3 residues: CATSDPTGADTQYF. As DNA, the CDR3 is TGTGCCACCAGTGACCCAACAGGGGCAGATACGCAGTATTTT.